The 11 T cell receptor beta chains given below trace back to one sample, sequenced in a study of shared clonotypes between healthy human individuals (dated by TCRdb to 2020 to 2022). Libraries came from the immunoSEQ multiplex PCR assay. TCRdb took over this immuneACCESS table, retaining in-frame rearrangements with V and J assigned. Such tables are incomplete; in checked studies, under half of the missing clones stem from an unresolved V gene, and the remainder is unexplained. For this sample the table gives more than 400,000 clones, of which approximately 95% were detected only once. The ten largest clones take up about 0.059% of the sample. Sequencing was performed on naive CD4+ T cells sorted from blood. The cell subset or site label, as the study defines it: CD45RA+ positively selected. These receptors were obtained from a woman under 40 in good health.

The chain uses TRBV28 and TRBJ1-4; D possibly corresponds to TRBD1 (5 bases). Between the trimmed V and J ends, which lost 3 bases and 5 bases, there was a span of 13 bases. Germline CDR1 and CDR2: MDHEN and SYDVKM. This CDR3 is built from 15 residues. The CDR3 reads CASSLGGGRNEKLFF. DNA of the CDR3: TGTGCCAGCAGTTTGGGTGGGGGGAGGAATGAAAAACTGTTTTTT.

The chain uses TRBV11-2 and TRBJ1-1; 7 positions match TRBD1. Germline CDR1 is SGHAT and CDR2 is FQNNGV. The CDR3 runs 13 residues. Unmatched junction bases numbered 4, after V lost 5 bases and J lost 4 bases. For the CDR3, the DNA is TGTGCCAGCAGCCCACAGGGGTCCACTGAAGCTTTCTTT. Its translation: CASSPQGSTEAFF.

In DNA form, the CDR3 reads TGTGCCAGCTCACCAGTCCTGGGGGCTCGCACTGAAGCTTTCTTT. It codes for CASSPVLGARTEAFF. This chain joins TRBV18 and TRBJ1-1; D may be TRBD1 (6 bases). V was pared by 2 bases and J by 4 bases, with 14 bases between. The CDR3 extends over 15 amino acids. Germline CDR1 is KGHSH and CDR2 is LQKENI. Full variable domain (rest looked up from reference TRBV18 and TRBJ1-1): NAGVMQNPRHLVRRRGQEARLRCSPMKGHSHVYWYRQLPEEGLKFMVYLQKENIIDESGMPKERFSAEFPKEGPSILRIQQVVRGDSAAYFCASSPVLGARTEAFFGQGTRLTVV.

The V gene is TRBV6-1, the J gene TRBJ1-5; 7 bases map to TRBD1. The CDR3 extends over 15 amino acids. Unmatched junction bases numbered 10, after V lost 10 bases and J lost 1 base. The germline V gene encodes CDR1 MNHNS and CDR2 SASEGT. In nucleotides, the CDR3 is TGTGCCACGACGGAGGGGGCAAGGAGCAATCAGCCCCAGCATTTT. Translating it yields CATTEGARSNQPQHF.

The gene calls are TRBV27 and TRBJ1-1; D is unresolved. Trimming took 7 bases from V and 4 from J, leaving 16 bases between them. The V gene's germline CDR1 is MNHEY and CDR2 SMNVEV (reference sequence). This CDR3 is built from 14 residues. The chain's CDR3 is CASIESPSFTEAFF. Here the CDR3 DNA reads TGTGCCAGCATAGAGAGCCCAAGCTTCACTGAAGCTTTCTTT.

DNA of the CDR3: TGTGCCAGCAGTGACTTATACAGGGAAAGTGGCTACACCTTC. Amino acid sequence: CASSDLYRESGYTF. The gene calls are TRBV6-4 and TRBJ1-2; D perhaps matches TRBD1 (6 bases). The CDR3 is 14 residues long. The germline V gene has CDR1 MRHNA and CDR2 SNTAGT. The V end was cut by 1 base, the J end by 7 bases, with 13 bases between.

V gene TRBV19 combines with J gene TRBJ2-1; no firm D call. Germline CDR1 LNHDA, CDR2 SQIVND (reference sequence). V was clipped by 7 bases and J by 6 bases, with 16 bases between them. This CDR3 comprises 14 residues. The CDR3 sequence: CASTFGPQTNEQFF. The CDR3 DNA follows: TGTGCCAGTACGTTCGGACCTCAGACCAATGAGCAGTTCTTC.

This CDR3 reads CASSLWTSGSVATQYF. CDR3 coding DNA: TGTGCCAGCAGTTTATGGACTAGCGGGAGCGTTGCGACCCAGTACTTC. The V and J genes are TRBV28 and TRBJ2-5; 12 bases map to TRBD2. From germline, CDR1 is MDHEN and CDR2 SYDVKM. The CDR3 spans 16 residues. V dropped 0 bases and J dropped 7; count of bases not matched to a gene: 6.

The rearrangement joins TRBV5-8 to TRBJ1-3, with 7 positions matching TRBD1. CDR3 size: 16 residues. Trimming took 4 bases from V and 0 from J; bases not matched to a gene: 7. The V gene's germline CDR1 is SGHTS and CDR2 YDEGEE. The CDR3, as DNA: TGTGCCAGCAGCGACAGGGTGGAAAGCTCTGGAAACACCATATATTTT. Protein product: CASSDRVESSGNTIYF.

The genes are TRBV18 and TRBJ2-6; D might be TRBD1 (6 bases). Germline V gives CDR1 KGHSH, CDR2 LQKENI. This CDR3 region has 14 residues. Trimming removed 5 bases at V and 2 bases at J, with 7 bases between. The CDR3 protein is CASSEGAGANVLTF. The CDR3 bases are TGTGCCAGCTCAGAGGGGGCTGGGGCCAACGTCCTGACTTTC.

CDR3 sequence (DNA): TGTGCCAGCAGCTCCAACCTAGCGGGGAAGAACACCGGGGAGCTGTTTTTT. Protein sequence: CASSSNLAGKNTGELFF. The rearrangement joins TRBV7-3 to TRBJ2-2, with 9 bases lining up with TRBD2. Germline V CDR1 and CDR2: SGHTA, FQGTGA. The CDR3 extends over 17 amino acids. J was trimmed by 1 base and V by 4 bases; bases with no gene match: 7.